One and the same sample provided the 9 T cell receptor beta chains below, sequenced in a study of T cell responses to AZD1222 COVID-19 vaccine. The repertoire was sequenced with immunoSEQ multiplex PCR; TCRdb's copy has only in-frame clones and lacks some. The data show some 130,000 clones, 90% to 95% seen once. The sample consisted of peripheral blood, taken on day 0 of AZD1222 vaccination. These receptors were collected from an adult in good health.

The chain combines TRBV5-1 with TRBJ1-6; TRBD1 aligns across 8 bases. The CDR3 loop spans 16 amino acids. The junction had 8 bases not matched to a gene; V was cut back by 0 bases and J by 9 bases. The germline V gene encodes CDR1 SGHRS and CDR2 YFSETQ. The CDR3 bases are TGCGCCAGCAGCTTGGCCAGTGGACAGGGTAGTTCACCCCTCCACTTT. As protein: CASSLASGQGSSPLHF.

This CDR3 reads CASSSSPAGYGYTF. The CDR3 DNA is TGTGCCAGTAGTTCCAGCCCCGCGGGATATGGCTACACCTTC. The chain employs TRBV19 and TRBJ1-2; D is unresolved. V dropped 5 bases and J dropped 5 bases, with 15 bases sitting between them. Germline-derived CDR1 and CDR2 are LNHDA and SQIVND (reference sequence). This CDR3 has 14 residues.

This sequence joins TRBV30 and TRBJ1-1; possibly TRBD1 for D (5 bases). This CDR3 has 15 residues. Trimming took 0 bases from V and 3 from J, leaving 14 bases between them. Germline V gene sequence: CDR1 GTSNPN, CDR2 SVGIG (reference sequence). The CDR3 region has the DNA TGTGCCTGGAGTGTAAAGTGGGACGGGTACACTGAAGCTTTCTTT. This codes for CAWSVKWDGYTEAFF.

The chain is built from TRBV19 and TRBJ2-2; D is unresolved. CDR1 is LNHDA and CDR2 is SQIVND in the germline V gene (reference sequence). V lost 1 base and J 6 bases, leaving 0 bases between the germline ends. The CDR3 is 11 amino acids. DNA of the CDR3: TGTGCCAGTAGTATAGCCGGGGAGCTGTTTTTT. Its protein product is CASSIAGELFF. Together with reference TRBV19 and TRBJ2-2, the CDR3 gives the full variable domain: DGGITQSPKYLFRKEGQNVTLSCEQNLNHDAMYWYRQDPGQGLRLIYYSQIVNDFQKGDIAEGYSVSREKKESFPLTVTSAQKNPTAFYLCASSIAGELFFGEGSRLTVL.

The CDR3 DNA sequence: TGTGCCAGCAGCAAGGGGGGTAGGGCTTTCTTT. Its translation is CASSKGGRAFF. The chain carries TRBV7-8 and TRBJ1-1, with TRBD1 as a possible D gene (6 bases). Germline V gene data show CDR1 as SGHVS and CDR2 as FQNEAQ. V shed 5 bases and J shed 11 bases, with 12 bases lying between them. The CDR3 is 11 amino acids.

The chain joins TRBV4-1 to TRBJ1-1, with D maybe TRBD1 (5 bases). The germline V gene has CDR1 MGHRA and CDR2 YSYEKL. V lost 5 bases to trimming and J lost 6 bases, with 10 bases between them. This CDR3 contains 12 residues. The CDR3 sequence: CASSAPGPEAFF. CDR3 nucleotides: TGCGCCAGCAGCGCTCCAGGGCCTGAAGCTTTCTTT.

The CDR3 here is CASSLRQGNTEAFF. CDR3 nucleotide sequence: TGTGCCAGCAGCCTCCGACAGGGTAACACTGAAGCTTTCTTT. V and J are TRBV7-9 and TRBJ1-1, with 7 bases that match TRBD1. V dropped 5 bases and J dropped 2; count of bases not matched to a gene: 5. In germline, CDR1 is SEHNR, CDR2 FQNEAQ (reference sequence). The length of the CDR3 is 14 residues.

The rearrangement uses TRBV11-1 and TRBJ1-1, with 9 bases lining up with TRBD1. Germline V gives CDR1 SGHAT, CDR2 FQDESV (reference sequence). V lost 0 bases to trimming and J lost 5 bases; unmatched junction nucleotides: 7. This CDR3 spans 16 amino acids. This CDR3 reads CASSLAEGTGWTEAFF. CDR3 DNA: TGTGCCAGCAGCTTAGCGGAGGGGACAGGGTGGACTGAAGCTTTCTTT.

This chain uses TRBV4-2 with TRBJ1-1, with D perhaps TRBD1 (5 bases). The germline V gene has CDR1 LGHNA and CDR2 YNFKEQ. The CDR3 runs to 16 residues. Trimming left V 6 bases short and J 1 base short, with 18 bases between. CDR3 coding DNA: TGTGCCAGCAGAGCGCGAGGGGCCTTTGAGAACACTGAAGCTTTCTTT. As protein: CASRARGAFENTEAFF.